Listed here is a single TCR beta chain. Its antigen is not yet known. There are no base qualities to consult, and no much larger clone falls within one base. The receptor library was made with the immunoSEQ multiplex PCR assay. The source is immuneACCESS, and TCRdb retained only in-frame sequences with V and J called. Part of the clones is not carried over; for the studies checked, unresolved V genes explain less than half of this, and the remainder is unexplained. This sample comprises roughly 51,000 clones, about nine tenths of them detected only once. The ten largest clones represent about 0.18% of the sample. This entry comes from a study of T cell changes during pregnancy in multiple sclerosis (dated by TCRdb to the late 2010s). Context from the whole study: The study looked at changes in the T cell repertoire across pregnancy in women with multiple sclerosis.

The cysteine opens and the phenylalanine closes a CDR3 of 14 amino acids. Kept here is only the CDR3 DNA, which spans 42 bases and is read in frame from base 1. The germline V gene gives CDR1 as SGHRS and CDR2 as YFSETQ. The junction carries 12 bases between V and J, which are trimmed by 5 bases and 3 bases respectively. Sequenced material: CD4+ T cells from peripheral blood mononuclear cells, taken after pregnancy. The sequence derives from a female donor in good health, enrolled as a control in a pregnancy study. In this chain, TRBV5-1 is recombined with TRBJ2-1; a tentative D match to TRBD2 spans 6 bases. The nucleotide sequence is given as TGCGCCAGCAGTGGGGGGAGGAACTACAATGAGCAGTTCTTC. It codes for CASSGGRNYNEQFF.